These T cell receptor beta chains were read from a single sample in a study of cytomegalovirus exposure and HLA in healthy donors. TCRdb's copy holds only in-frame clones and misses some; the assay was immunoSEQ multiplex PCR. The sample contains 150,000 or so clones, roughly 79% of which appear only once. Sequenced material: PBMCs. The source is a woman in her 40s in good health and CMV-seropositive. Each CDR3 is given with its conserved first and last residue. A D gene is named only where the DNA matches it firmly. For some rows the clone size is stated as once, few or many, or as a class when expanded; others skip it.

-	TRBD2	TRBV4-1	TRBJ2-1	CASSQEGLAGGLSSYNEQFF	TGCGCCAGCAGCCAAGAGGGACTAGCGGGGGGCTTGAGCTCCTACAATGAGCAGTTCTTC
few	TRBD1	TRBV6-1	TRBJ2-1	CASSVYRGSNEQFF	TGTGCCAGCAGTGTATACAGGGGGAGCAATGAGCAGTTCTTC
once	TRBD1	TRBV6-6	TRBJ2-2	CASSRDRVNGELFF	TGTGCCAGCAGTCGCGACAGGGTTAACGGGGAGCTGTTTTTT
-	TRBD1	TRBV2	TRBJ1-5	CASSEPQGEHQPQHF	TGTGCCAGCAGTGAACCTCAGGGGGAACATCAGCCCCAGCATTTT
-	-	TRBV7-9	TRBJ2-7	CASSSSNTGDYEQYF	TGTGCCAGCAGCTCATCCAATACGGGAGACTACGAGCAGTACTTC
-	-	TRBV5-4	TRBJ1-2	CASSLETVGHGYTF	TGTGCCAGCAGCTTGGAGACAGTGGGGCATGGCTACACCTTC
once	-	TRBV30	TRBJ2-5	CAWSSRSGTQYF	TGTGCCTGGAGTTCCCGTTCAGGGACCCAGTACTTC
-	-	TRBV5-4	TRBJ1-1	CASSLGGAGGNTEAFF	TGTGCCAGCAGCTTGGGAGGGGCGGGGGGGAACACTGAAGCTTTCTTT
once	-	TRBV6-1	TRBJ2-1	CASSGDLVREQFF	TGTGCCAGCAGTGGGGACTTAGTCCGGGAGCAGTTCTTC
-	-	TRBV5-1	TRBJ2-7	CASSLSFEGTYEQYF	TGCGCCAGCAGCTTGAGTTTCGAGGGAACCTACGAGCAGTACTTC
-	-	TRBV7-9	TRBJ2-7	CSSSLETDYEQYF	TGTTCCAGCAGCTTAGAGACAGATTACGAGCAGTACTTC
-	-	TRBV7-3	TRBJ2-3	CASSLTGGADFTDTQYF	TGTGCCAGCAGCTTAACTGGAGGCGCGGACTTCACAGATACGCAGTATTTT
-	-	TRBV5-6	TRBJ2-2	CASSLGGSNTGELFF	TGTGCCAGCAGCTTGGGAGGGTCGAACACCGGGGAGCTGTTTTTT
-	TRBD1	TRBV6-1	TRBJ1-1	CASSQGQANTEAFF	TGTGCCAGCAGTCAGGGACAGGCGAACACTGAAGCTTTCTTT
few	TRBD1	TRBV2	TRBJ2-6	CASRTGSQLLTF	TGTGCCAGCAGGACAGGGAGCCAACTCCTGACTTTC
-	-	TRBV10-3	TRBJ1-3	CAISGTGSSGNTIYF	TGTGCCATCAGTGGGACCGGGAGCTCTGGAAACACCATATATTTT
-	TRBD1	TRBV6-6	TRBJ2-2	CASSLQGADTGELFF	TGTGCCAGCAGTTTACAGGGGGCGGACACCGGGGAGCTGTTTTTT
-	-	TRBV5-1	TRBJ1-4	CASSALDRGNEKLFF	TGCGCCAGCAGCGCACTGGACAGAGGGAACGAAAAACTGTTTTTT
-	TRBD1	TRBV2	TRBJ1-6	CASARDRGEPNSPLHF	TGTGCCAGCGCGCGGGACAGGGGGGAACCTAATTCACCCCTCCACTTT
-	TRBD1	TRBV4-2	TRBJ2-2	CASSQDPGGVPGELFF	TGTGCCAGCAGCCAAGATCCAGGGGGCGTCCCCGGGGAGCTGTTTTTT
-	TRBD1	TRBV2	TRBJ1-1	CASGEGAHKAFF	TGTGCCAGCGGCGAGGGGGCGCATAAGGCTTTCTTT
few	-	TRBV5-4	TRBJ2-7	CASSFSLGGPQYF	TGTGCCAGCAGTTTCTCCCTTGGGGGCCCACAGTACTTC
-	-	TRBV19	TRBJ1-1	CASSIYQGSTEAFF	TGTGCCAGTAGTATATACCAGGGGAGCACTGAAGCTTTCTTT
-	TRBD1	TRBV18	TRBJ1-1	CASSPGTGFTEAFF	TGTGCCAGCTCACCCGGGACAGGGTTCACTGAAGCTTTCTTT
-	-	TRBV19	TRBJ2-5	CASSRLQETQYF	TGTGCCAGTAGCAGACTTCAAGAGACCCAGTACTTC
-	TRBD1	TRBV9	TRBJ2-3	CASSPQPTGFRADTQYF	TGTGCCAGCAGCCCCCAACCGACAGGGTTTCGGGCAGATACGCAGTATTTT
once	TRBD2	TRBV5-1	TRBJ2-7	CASSFQAGTSFSYEQYF	TGCGCCAGCAGCTTCCAAGCCGGGACTAGCTTCTCCTACGAGCAGTACTTC
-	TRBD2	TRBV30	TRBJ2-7	CAWSGFSAGGYEQYF	TGTGCCTGGAGTGGATTTTCGGCGGGGGGTTACGAGCAGTACTTC
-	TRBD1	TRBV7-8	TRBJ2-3	CASSLGQEGADTQYF	TGTGCCAGCAGCTTGGGACAGGAAGGGGCAGATACGCAGTATTTT
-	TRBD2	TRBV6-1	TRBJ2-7	CASSDVPGGSEQYF	TGTGCCAGCAGTGACGTTCCGGGAGGGAGCGAGCAGTACTTC
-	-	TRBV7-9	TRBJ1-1	CASSPPTGLAEAFF	TGTGCCAGCAGCCCCCCCACAGGGTTGGCTGAAGCTTTCTTT
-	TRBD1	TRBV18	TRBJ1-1	CATKEGAKNTEAFF	TGTGCCACCAAGGAGGGGGCCAAGAACACTGAAGCTTTCTTT
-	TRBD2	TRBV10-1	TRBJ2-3	CASSGTGGSGTQYF	TGCGCCAGCAGTGGAACGGGGGGATCCGGTACGCAGTATTTT
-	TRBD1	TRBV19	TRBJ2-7	CASSTQGADYEQYF	TGTGCCAGTAGTACCCAGGGGGCGGACTACGAGCAGTACTTC
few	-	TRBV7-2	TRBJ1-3	CASSLQGGTSGNTIYF	TGTGCCAGCAGCTTGCAGGGAGGGACCTCTGGAAACACCATATATTTT
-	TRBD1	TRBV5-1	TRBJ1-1	CASSSTGDTEAFF	TGCGCCAGCAGCTCTACAGGGGACACTGAAGCTTTCTTT
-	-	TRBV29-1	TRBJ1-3	CGILEGVLGGNTIYF	TGCGGGATACTCGAGGGAGTCCTTGGGGGAAACACCATATATTTT
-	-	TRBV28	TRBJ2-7	CASSAAEVLIYEQYF	TGTGCCAGCAGTGCCGCGGAGGTTCTCATCTACGAGCAGTACTTC
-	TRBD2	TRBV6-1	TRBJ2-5	CASSVTSGGQYF	TGTGCCAGCAGTGTAACTAGCGGGGGCCAGTACTTC
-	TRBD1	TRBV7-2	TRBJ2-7	CASSPGRGLQQYF	TGTGCCAGCAGCCCGGGCAGGGGGCTTCAGCAGTACTTC
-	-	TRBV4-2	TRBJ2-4	CASSQDPVRGTLDSQYF	TGTGCCAGCAGCCAAGATCCGGTCAGGGGTACTCTCGACAGTCAGTACTTC
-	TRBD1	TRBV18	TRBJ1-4	CASSPGTADEKLFF	TGTGCCAGCTCACCGGGGACAGCAGATGAAAAACTGTTTTTT
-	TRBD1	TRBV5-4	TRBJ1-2	CASSYRDRGSNYGYTF	TGTGCCAGCAGCTATAGGGACAGGGGCTCTAACTATGGCTACACCTTC
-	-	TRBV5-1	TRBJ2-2	CASSLHRAGGELFF	TGCGCCAGCAGCCTGCACAGGGCTGGTGGGGAGCTGTTTTTT
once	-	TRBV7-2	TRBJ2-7	CASSLGLTVMGEQYF	TGTGCCAGCAGCTTAGGGCTCACAGTAATGGGCGAGCAGTACTTC
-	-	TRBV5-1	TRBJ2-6	CASSFDSTFSGANVLTF	TGCGCCAGCAGCTTTGACAGTACCTTCTCTGGGGCCAACGTCCTGACTTTC
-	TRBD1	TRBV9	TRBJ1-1	CASSVGTGSSTEAFF	TGTGCCAGCAGCGTAGGGACAGGTAGCTCCACTGAAGCTTTCTTT
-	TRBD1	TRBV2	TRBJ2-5	CASKGQRSDQETQYF	TGTGCCAGCAAGGGACAGAGAAGCGACCAAGAGACCCAGTACTTC
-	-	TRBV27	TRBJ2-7	CASSTEERRNYEQYF	TGTGCCAGCAGTACGGAGGAGAGAAGAAACTACGAGCAGTACTTC
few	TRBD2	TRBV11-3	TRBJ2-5	CASSLRTSGSVETQYF	TGTGCCAGCAGCTTACGGACTAGCGGGTCGGTAGAGACCCAGTACTTC